This T cell receptor beta chain stems from a study of CD8+CD57+ T cells in acquired aplastic anemia. Study-wide context: An average of approximately 3.4 ug of DNA was obtained from sorted CD4+ and CD8+ cells.

Germline lookup yields CDR1 LNHDA and CDR2 SQIVND (reference sequence). The CDR3 is 15 amino acids. Trimming removed 1 base at V and 3 bases at J, with 13 bases between. Genomic DNA, serving as template, underwent TCR beta VDJ and CDR3 profiling. TCRdb used MiXCR to reprocess the reads, holding one entry per CDR3 protein. The table includes 160,000 or so distinct CDR3 sequences, about 50% detected once. CD8+CD57+ cell expansion, shown by flow cytometry, had occurred in the patients selected for sequencing. Every patient had severe acquired aplastic anemia. What was sequenced was sorted CD4+, CD8+, or CD8+CD57+ T cells (not recorded which) from PBMCs. The chain joins TRBV19 to TRBJ2-7; no firm D call. The sequence was collected from a human donor with aplastic anemia. This CDR3 reads CASSIVGNLRYEQYF. The DNA of the CDR3 is TGTGCCAGTAGTATAGTAGGGAACCTACGCTACGAGCAGTACTTC.